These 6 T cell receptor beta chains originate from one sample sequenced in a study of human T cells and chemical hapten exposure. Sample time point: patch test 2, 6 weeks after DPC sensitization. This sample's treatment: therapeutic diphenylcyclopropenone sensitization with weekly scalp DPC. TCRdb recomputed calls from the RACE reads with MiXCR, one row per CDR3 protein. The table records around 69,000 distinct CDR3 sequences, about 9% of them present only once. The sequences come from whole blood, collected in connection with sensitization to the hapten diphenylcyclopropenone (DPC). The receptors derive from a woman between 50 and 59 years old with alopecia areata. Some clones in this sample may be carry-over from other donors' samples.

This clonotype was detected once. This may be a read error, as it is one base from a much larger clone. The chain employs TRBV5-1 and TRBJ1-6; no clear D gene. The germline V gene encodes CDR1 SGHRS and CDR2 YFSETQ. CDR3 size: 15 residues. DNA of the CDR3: TGCGCCAGCAGCTTGGCGGCCAGTGGTAATTCACCCCTCAACTTT. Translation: CASSLAASGNSPLNF. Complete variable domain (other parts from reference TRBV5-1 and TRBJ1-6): KAGVTQTPRYLIKTRGQQVTLSCSPISGHRSVSWYQQTPGQGLQFLFEYFSETQRNKGNFPGRFSGRQFSNSRSEMNVSTLELGDSALYLCASSLAASGNSPLNFGNGTRLTVT.

The DNA of the CDR3 is TGTGCCAGCAGCTTATTAGCGGGAGGGCCTCAGGATACGCAGTATTTT. Its translation is CASSLLAGGPQDTQYF. J is TRBJ2-3 and V is TRBV7-2; TRBD2 matches 11 bases. Germline V CDR1 and CDR2: SGHTA, FQGNSA. Trimming removed 2 bases from V and 6 bases from J; junction bases left unmatched: 7. This CDR3 has 16 residues.

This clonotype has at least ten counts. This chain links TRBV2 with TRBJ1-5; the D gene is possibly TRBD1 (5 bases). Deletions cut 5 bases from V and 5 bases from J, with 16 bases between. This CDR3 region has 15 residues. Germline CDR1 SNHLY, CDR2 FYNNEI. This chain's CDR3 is CASSQSAGYYQPQHF. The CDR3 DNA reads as TGTGCCAGCAGTCAATCGGCAGGGTACTATCAGCCCCAGCATTTT. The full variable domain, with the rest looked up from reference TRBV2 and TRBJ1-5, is EPEVTQTPSHQVTQMGQEVILRCVPISNHLYFYWYRQILGQKVEFLVSFYNNEISEKSEIFDDQFSVERPDGSNFTLKIRSTKLEDSAMYFCASSQSAGYYQPQHFGDGTRLSIL.

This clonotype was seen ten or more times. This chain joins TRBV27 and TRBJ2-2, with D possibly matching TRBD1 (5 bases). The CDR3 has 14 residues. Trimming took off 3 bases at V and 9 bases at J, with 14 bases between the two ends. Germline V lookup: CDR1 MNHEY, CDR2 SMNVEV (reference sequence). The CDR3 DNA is TGTGCCAGCAGTTTCCAGGCAGGGTTCAGGGAGCTGTTTTTT. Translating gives CASSFQAGFRELFF.

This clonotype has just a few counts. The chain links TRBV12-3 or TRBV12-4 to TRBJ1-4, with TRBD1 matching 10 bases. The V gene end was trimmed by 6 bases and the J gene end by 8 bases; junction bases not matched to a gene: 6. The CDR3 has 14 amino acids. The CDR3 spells CASRRQGAGEKLFF. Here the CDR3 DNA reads TGTGCCAGCAGACGACAGGGGGCAGGGGAAAAACTGTTTTTT.

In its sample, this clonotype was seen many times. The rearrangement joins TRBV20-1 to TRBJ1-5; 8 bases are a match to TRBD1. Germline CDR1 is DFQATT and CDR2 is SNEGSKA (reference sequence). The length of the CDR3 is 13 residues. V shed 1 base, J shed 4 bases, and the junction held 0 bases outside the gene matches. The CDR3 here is CSARGQGNQPQHF. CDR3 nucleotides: TGCAGTGCTAGAGGACAGGGGAATCAGCCCCAGCATTTT.